The rows below give T cell receptor beta chains drawn from one sample of a study of CD8 T cells in Susac syndrome. TCRdb called the immunoSEQ multiplex PCR reads again in MiXCR, with one record for every CDR3 protein. The data hold some 150,000 distinct CDR3 sequences, with over 95% observed a single time. Sequenced: CD8+ T cells from PBMCs. The receptors stem from a human donor with multiple sclerosis. The CDR3 runs from the conserved cysteine through the conserved F or W. Each record gives: J gene, clone size, CDR3 length, V gene, D gene, CDR3 protein, CDR3 DNA. D genes are given only for firm matches. Size is stated for part of the rows, as once, few or many counts, or as a class when the clone is expanded.

>TRBJ2-2|-|19|TRBV27|-
CASSTPPARIPSNTGELFF
TGTGCCAGCAGTACCCCGCCAGCCCGAATCCCCTCGAACACCGGGGAGCTGTTTTTT
>TRBJ2-7|-|15|TRBV7-8|TRBD2
CASSFRTREPYEQYF
TGTGCCAGCAGCTTTAGGACGCGGGAGCCTTACGAGCAGTACTTC
>TRBJ1-2|-|14|TRBV13|TRBD1
CASSQGGTSYGYTF
TGTGCCAGCAGCCAGGGGGGAACTTCCTATGGCTACACCTTC
>TRBJ1-2|-|11|TRBV30|-
CAWETESGYTF
TGTGCCTGGGAAACGGAGAGCGGCTACACCTTC
>TRBJ1-1|-|13|TRBV6-5|-
CASSYSARDEAFF
TGTGCCAGCAGTTACTCTGCCCGAGATGAAGCTTTCTTT
>TRBJ2-1|-|12|TRBV6-5|-
CASTPTGTVMFF
TGTGCCAGCACCCCGACGGGAACAGTCATGTTCTTC
>TRBJ1-1|-|15|TRBV4-1|-
CASSRPDTLSTEAFF
TGCGCCAGCAGCCGACCGGACACATTGAGCACTGAAGCTTTCTTT
>TRBJ1-1|-|13|TRBV29-1|-
CSVDHGLNTEAFF
TGCAGCGTTGATCACGGATTGAACACTGAAGCTTTCTTT
>TRBJ1-2|-|14|TRBV29-1|TRBD1
CSVEGIGGNYGYTF
TGCAGCGTTGAAGGCATAGGGGGCAACTATGGCTACACCTTC
>TRBJ1-5|-|16|TRBV27|-
CASSLAPGSSNQPQHF
TGTGCCAGCAGTTTAGCCCCCGGGAGTAGCAATCAGCCCCAGCATTTT
>TRBJ2-3|-|17|TRBV3-1|TRBD2
CASSQGRTAGGTDTQYF
TGTGCCAGCAGCCAAGGACGAACAGCGGGGGGCACAGATACGCAGTATTTT
>TRBJ2-1|-|12|TRBV5-6|-
CASSLVSAEQFF
TGTGCCAGCAGCTTGGTCTCTGCTGAGCAGTTCTTC
>TRBJ2-7|-|14|TRBV12-5|TRBD1
CASGLGTGGYEQYF
TGTGCTAGTGGTTTGGGGACAGGGGGCTACGAGCAGTACTTC
>TRBJ2-3|-|13|TRBV6-2/TRBV6-3|-
CASTQGVTDTQYF
TGTGCCAGCACTCAAGGGGTAACAGATACGCAGTATTTT
>TRBJ2-2|-|13|TRBV29-1|-
CSVEVARRGELFF
TGCAGCGTTGAAGTGGCCCGGCGTGGGGAGCTGTTTTTT
>TRBJ1-3|-|13|TRBV29-1|-
CSVFINPGNTIYF
TGCAGCGTTTTTATCAACCCTGGAAACACCATATATTTT
>TRBJ1-1|-|13|TRBV6-6|-
CASSFRENTEAFF
TGTGCCAGCAGTTTTAGGGAGAACACTGAAGCTTTCTTT
>TRBJ2-5|-|12|TRBV29-1|-
CSVARTEETQYF
TGCAGCGTCGCCAGGACAGAAGAGACCCAGTACTTC
>TRBJ2-3|once|15|TRBV7-9|-
CASGAGFAGTDTQYF
TGTGCCAGCGGCGCAGGGTTTGCGGGTACAGATACGCAGTATTTT
>TRBJ2-3|-|13|TRBV6-4|-
CATSDSPTDTQYF
TGTGCCACATCGGACTCCCCCACAGATACGCAGTATTTT
>TRBJ2-2|-|15|TRBV9|TRBD1
CASSGQGHFTGELFF
TGTGCCAGCAGCGGACAGGGGCATTTCACCGGGGAGCTGTTTTTT
>TRBJ1-1|-|13|TRBV11-1|-
CASSTPHNTEAFF
TGTGCCAGCAGCACCCCCCATAACACTGAAGCTTTCTTT
>TRBJ2-1|-|13|TRBV4-1|-
CASSQASADEQFF
TGCGCCAGCAGCCAAGCGAGCGCTGATGAGCAGTTCTTC
>TRBJ1-5|-|15|TRBV3-1|-
CASSPSDGNNQPQHF
TGTGCCAGCAGCCCTTCGGACGGTAACAATCAGCCCCAGCATTTT
>TRBJ1-6|-|14|TRBV30|-
CAWSGDSNDSPLHF
TGTGCCTGGAGTGGAGACAGCAACGATTCACCCCTCCACTTT
>TRBJ2-1|-|13|TRBV20-1|TRBD2
CSASGGRNNEQFF
TGCAGTGCGAGCGGGGGGAGAAACAATGAGCAGTTCTTC
>TRBJ2-5|-|17|TRBV7-2|-
CASSSYPWARNQETQYF
TGTGCCAGCAGCTCCTATCCCTGGGCTAGGAATCAAGAGACCCAGTACTTC
>TRBJ2-4|-|14|TRBV12-3/TRBV12-4|TRBD2
CASSTSGEKNIQYF
TGTGCCAGCAGCACTAGCGGGGAAAAAAACATTCAGTACTTC
>TRBJ2-2|-|15|TRBV12-5|-
CASVLPGVGTGELFF
TGTGCTAGTGTCCTCCCAGGGGTTGGCACCGGGGAGCTGTTTTTT
>TRBJ2-2|-|11|TRBV12-3/TRBV12-4|-
CASSNGQELFF
TGTGCCAGCAGCAACGGACAGGAGCTGTTTTTT
>TRBJ2-1|-|12|TRBV12-3/TRBV12-4|-
CASSLTINEQFF
TGTGCCAGCAGTTTAACCATTAATGAGCAGTTCTTC
>TRBJ1-6|-|13|TRBV14|-
CASSQSPYSPLHF
TGTGCCAGCAGCCAGAGTCCCTATTCACCCCTCCACTTT
>TRBJ2-1|-|10|TRBV29-1|-
CSVVGSGQFF
TGCAGCGTTGTAGGGTCGGGGCAGTTCTTC
>TRBJ1-2|-|15|TRBV7-6|TRBD1
CASSLGAGDRDGYTF
TGTGCCAGCAGCTTAGGGGCTGGGGACAGGGATGGCTACACCTTC
>TRBJ2-3|-|16|TRBV19|-
CASSITEDRGTDTQYF
TGTGCCAGTAGTATCACTGAGGACAGAGGCACAGATACGCAGTATTTT
>TRBJ2-1|-|15|TRBV15|-
CATSRGGVDYNEQFF
TGTGCCACCAGCAGAGGAGGGGTTGATTACAATGAGCAGTTCTTC
>TRBJ1-5|-|14|TRBV2|-
CASRKRGTVQPQHF
TGTGCCAGCAGAAAAAGGGGGACCGTTCAGCCCCAGCATTTT
>TRBJ1-2|-|13|TRBV30|TRBD1
CVTERDRSYGYTF
TGTGTGACTGAGCGGGACAGGAGCTATGGCTACACCTTC
>TRBJ2-1|-|12|TRBV27|-
CASSYTEGEQFF
TGTGCCAGCAGTTATACTGAGGGTGAGCAGTTCTTC
>TRBJ1-1|-|14|TRBV30|TRBD1
CAWDQTGGYTEAFF
TGTGCCTGGGATCAAACAGGGGGCTACACTGAAGCTTTCTTT
>TRBJ2-3|-|13|TRBV29-1|-
CSVWGGPTDTQYF
TGCAGCGTTTGGGGGGGCCCGACAGATACGCAGTATTTT